These T cell receptor beta chains were read from a single sample in a study of Ad26.COV2.S vaccination and SARS-CoV-2 variants. The repertoire was sequenced with immunoSEQ multiplex PCR; TCRdb's copy has only in-frame clones and lacks some. The data show some 290,000 clones, with just under 85% seen just once and approximately 2.1% held by the top ten. The specimen comprised peripheral blood, sampled in a trial of Ad26.COV2.S vaccine versus placebo. These receptors were obtained from a person aged 18-60 years who received the Ad26.COV2.S COVID-19 vaccine or a placebo. CDR3s leave out the opening cysteine and the closing phenylalanine or tryptophan. A D gene is named only where the DNA matches it firmly.

D gene	V gene	J gene	CDR3 protein
.	TRBV2	TRBJ1-2	ASSDNGGVYGYT
TRBD1	TRBV7-9	TRBJ1-1	ASSSYRGLTEAF
.	TRBV6-5	TRBJ2-7	ASSPPGPPYEQY
.	TRBV6-5	TRBJ1-2	ASSHPKGRYT
.	TRBV15	TRBJ2-4	ATSREPGHLGIQY
.	TRBV7-3	TRBJ2-1	ASSLRGYNEQF
.	TRBV25-1	TRBJ1-1	ASSAQALNTEAF
.	TRBV6-5	TRBJ2-2	ATTGRGSGELF
.	TRBV15	TRBJ2-1	ATSLSGRAANEQF
.	TRBV19	TRBJ1-6	ASTRDSDNSPLH
.	TRBV9	TRBJ2-1	ASSVGGHEQF
.	TRBV9	TRBJ2-2	ASSARRAGELF
.	TRBV6-5	TRBJ2-3	ASTPSGGPDTQY
.	TRBV11-2	TRBJ1-1	ASSFKGNPNTEAF
.	TRBV3-1/TRBV3-2	TRBJ2-7	ASSPWDSGGYEQY
.	TRBV7-9	TRBJ1-5	ASSLGRGDQPQH
TRBD1	TRBV24-1	TRBJ2-1	ATTTGGNNEQF
TRBD1	TRBV28	TRBJ1-4	ASSLGRGLF
TRBD1	TRBV5-1	TRBJ1-5	ASSPTETGAPNQPQH
.	TRBV5-1	TRBJ2-2	ASSLASGSPTGELF
TRBD1	TRBV27	TRBJ1-1	ASSHGTGGAPEAF
.	TRBV7-9	TRBJ1-6	ASSLNSPLH